This passage covers 16 T cell receptor beta chains from one sample sequenced in a study of cytomegalovirus exposure and HLA in healthy donors. The PCR ran on 60 Vbeta and 13 Jbeta primers. The method was immunoSEQ multiplex PCR; TCRdb's version includes in-frame clones alone and lacks a portion of them. Of roughly 130,000 clones listed, around 83% are singletons. The sequencing sample was made of PBMCs. These receptors were taken from a human donor in good health.

The sample holds a few counts of this clone. The V call is TRBV27, the J call TRBJ2-7; TRBD1 is a possible D gene (6 bases). Germline V gives CDR1 MNHEY, CDR2 SMNVEV (reference sequence). V was cut by 6 bases and J by 6 bases, with 15 bases left in between. The CDR3 is made up of 13 amino acids. The CDR3 sequence is CASRFRGSGEQYF. The CDR3 nucleotides are TGTGCCAGCAGATTTAGGGGGAGCGGCGAGCAGTACTTC.

The chain joins TRBV28 to TRBJ1-2, with TRBD1 identical over 9 bases. The ends lost 5 bases at V and 3 bases at J; junction bases unmatched: 7. CDR3 length: 15 amino acids. In germline, CDR1 is MDHEN, CDR2 SYDVKM. In DNA form, the CDR3 reads TGTGCCAGCAGTCCGAACAGGGGGCGCGACTATGGCTACACCTTC. Translating gives CASSPNRGRDYGYTF.

The rearrangement links TRBV14 to TRBJ1-1; 9 bases map to TRBD1. CDR1 and CDR2 from the germline V gene are SGHDN and FVKESK. This CDR3 is 12 amino acids long. The J segment lost 14 bases and the V segment lost 1 base, leaving 5 bases of the junction unmatched. The CDR3 region has the DNA TGTGCCAGCAGCCAAGGAGGACAGGGGAGGTTCTTT. Residues: CASSQGGQGRFF.

J is TRBJ1-1 and V is TRBV11-1; D perhaps matches TRBD1 (6 bases). This CDR3 is built from 17 residues. Germline CDR1 is SGHAT and CDR2 is FQDESV (reference sequence). V lost 5 bases to trimming and J lost 2 bases, with 21 bases between them. In nucleotides, the CDR3 is TGTGCCAGCAGCAGAGAAAGGACAGCAAATTTAAACACTGAAGCTTTCTTT. It encodes CASSRERTANLNTEAFF.

The chain employs TRBV9 and TRBJ2-3, with 10 bases lining up with TRBD1. The CDR3 runs to 16 residues. The J segment lost 4 bases and the V segment lost 0 bases, leaving 5 bases of the junction unmatched. Germline V gives CDR1 SGDLS, CDR2 YYNGEE. The CDR3: CASSVANGQGADTQYF. The CDR3 nucleotides are TGTGCCAGCAGCGTAGCGAACGGACAGGGGGCAGATACGCAGTATTTT.

The CDR3 nucleotides are TGTGCCAGCAGTGTAACAGATTACGAGCAGTACTTC. The encoded protein is CASSVTDYEQYF. The gene calls are TRBV2 and TRBJ2-7; D is unclear. V was cut by 4 bases and J by 4 bases, with 8 bases left in between. The CDR3 sequence is 12 residues long. Germline assignment: CDR1 SNHLY and CDR2 FYNNEI.

This clone was seen more than once but under ten times. The chain has TRBV6-5 and TRBJ2-2, with a possible D match to TRBD2 (6 bases). V lost 4 bases, J lost 4 bases, and 13 bases lay in between. CDR3 length: 15 residues. CDR1 and CDR2 (germline): MNHEY, SVGAGI. CDR3 coding DNA: TGTGCCAGCAGTTTATCCGACGGGGGCACCGGGGAGCTGTTTTTT. Its translation: CASSLSDGGTGELFF.

This clone was detected a few times. V and J are TRBV5-6 and TRBJ2-3; maybe TRBD2 (6 bases). The V end was cut by 4 bases, the J end by 3 bases, with 9 bases between. The germline V gene encodes CDR1 SGHDT and CDR2 YYEEEE. CDR3 size: 13 residues. CDR3 loop: CASSGGTTDTQYF. Here the CDR3 DNA reads TGTGCCAGCAGCGGGGGGACGACAGATACGCAGTATTTT.

The chain uses TRBV4-2 and TRBJ2-7, with D tentatively TRBD2 (6 bases). The CDR3 has 14 amino acids. The germline V gene encodes CDR1 LGHNA and CDR2 YNFKEQ. Trimming stripped 1 base from V and 6 bases from J, with 13 bases between. CDR3: CASSQVGRTTEQYF. In DNA, the CDR3 is TGTGCCAGCAGCCAAGTCGGAAGGACTACCGAGCAGTACTTC.

This chain joins TRBV9 and TRBJ2-5, with 9 bases matching TRBD1. CDR1 and CDR2 (germline): SGDLS, YYNGEE. This CDR3 has 15 residues. The junction had 6 bases not matched to a gene; V was cut back by 3 bases and J by 3 bases. CDR3 region: CASSGEDRGEETQYF. DNA for the CDR3: TGTGCCAGCAGCGGAGAAGACAGGGGGGAAGAGACCCAGTACTTC.

This chain uses TRBV7-2 with TRBJ1-2; unclear D gene. The V gene lost 0 bases and the J gene lost 6 bases, with 11 bases spanning the gap. This CDR3 comprises 14 residues. Germline CDR1 reads SGHTA; CDR2 reads FQGNSA. DNA for the CDR3: TGTGCCAGCAGCTTAGCGCCCACGGGGAATGGCTACACCTTC. Translation gives CASSLAPTGNGYTF.

The chain links TRBV7-9 to TRBJ1-5, with TRBD1 as a possible D gene (6 bases). CDR1 SEHNR and CDR2 FQNEAQ come from the germline V gene (reference sequence). Deletions cut 4 bases from V and 0 bases from J, with 16 bases between. CDR3 length equals 17 residues. The CDR3 DNA follows: TGTGCCAGCAGCTCCGAGGACAGCCCATATAGCAATCAGCCCCAGCATTTT. It translates to CASSSEDSPYSNQPQHF.

V is TRBV6-1 and J is TRBJ1-6, with a tentative D call TRBD1 (5 bases). Germline V lookup: CDR1 MNHNS, CDR2 SASEGT. The CDR3 loop spans 14 amino acids. Deletions cut 2 bases from V and 8 bases from J, with 10 bases between. The CDR3 DNA follows: TGTGCCAGCAGTGAATATATAGGGGATTCACCCCTCCACTTT. It specifies CASSEYIGDSPLHF.

The chain has TRBV4-1 and TRBJ1-4, with TRBD1 matching 7 bases. Germline trimming cut 1 base from V and 4 bases from J; bases unmatched to any gene: 3. The germline V gene encodes CDR1 MGHRA and CDR2 YSYEKL. This CDR3 contains 15 residues. The CDR3 bases are TGCGCCAGCAGCCAAGTACAGGGGAATAATGAAAAACTGTTTTTT. It encodes CASSQVQGNNEKLFF.

The rearrangement links TRBV6-1 to TRBJ1-6; TRBD1 agrees at 10 bases. CDR3 size: 17 residues. Germline values: CDR1 MNHNS, CDR2 SASEGT. V gave up 4 bases and J gave up 4 bases; unmatched junction bases: 7. CDR3 nucleotides: TGTGCCAGCAGTGGGAACCGGGACAGGGGTTATAATTCACCCCTCCACTTT. It specifies CASSGNRDRGYNSPLHF.

In regard to this clone: Different DNA sequences within this sample yield the same CDR3. V gene TRBV9 combines with J gene TRBJ1-1, with D hard to call. The ends were cut back, 0 bases at V and 0 bases at J, with 6 bases in the middle. Germline CDR1 and CDR2: SGDLS and YYNGEE. CDR3 length equals 14 residues. CDR3 sequence (DNA): TGTGCCAGCAGCGTAGGAGGGATGAACACTGAAGCTTTCTTT. It specifies CASSVGGMNTEAFF.